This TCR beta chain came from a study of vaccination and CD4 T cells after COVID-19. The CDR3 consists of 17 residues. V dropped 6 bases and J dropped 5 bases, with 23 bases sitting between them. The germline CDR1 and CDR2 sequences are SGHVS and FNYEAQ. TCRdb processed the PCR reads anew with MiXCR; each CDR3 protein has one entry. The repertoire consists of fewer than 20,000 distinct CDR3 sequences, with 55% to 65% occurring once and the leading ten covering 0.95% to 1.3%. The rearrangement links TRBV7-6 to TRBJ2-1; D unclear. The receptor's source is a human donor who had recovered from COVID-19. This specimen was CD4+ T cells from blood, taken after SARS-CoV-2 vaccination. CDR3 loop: CASRQGSGLRIDNEQFF. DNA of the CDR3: TGTGCCAGCAGACAAGGATCGGGTTTGCGGATCGACAATGAGCAGTTCTTC.